Shown below are 5 T cell receptor beta chains from a single sample sequenced in a study of T cells in localized non-small cell lung cancer. Sequenced by immunoSEQ multiplex PCR; TCRdb stores in-frame clones only, minus some. The table lists 50,000 to 65,000 clones, roughly 81% of them singletons. This sample comprised PBMCs, obtained before any cancer treatment. The source is a man aged 40 to 70 with stage II lung adenocarcinoma.

This clone was seen more than once but under ten times. V is TRBV5-1 and J is TRBJ1-5, with a tentative D call TRBD1 (6 bases). Germline lookup yields CDR1 SGHRS and CDR2 YFSETQ. Trimming shortened V by 3 bases and J by 6 bases, and 13 bases separated the two germline ends. The CDR3 consists of 14 residues. The CDR3 sequence is CASSSAGAGQPQHF. CDR3 in DNA: TGCGCCAGCAGCTCCGCGGGGGCGGGTCAGCCCCAGCATTTT.

The CDR3 DNA reads TGTGCCAGCAGTGATTTCGTAAGGCGGAATGAGCAGTTCTTC. It encodes CASSDFVRRNEQFF. The chain couples TRBV6-1 to TRBJ2-1, with no clear D. Germline V lookup: CDR1 MNHNS, CDR2 SASEGT. With 3 bases removed from V and 7 bases from J, the gap between germline ends came to 13 bases. The CDR3 extends over 14 amino acids.

CDR3 protein: CASSEGAGYNYGYTF. The CDR3 DNA is TGTGCCAGCAGTGAAGGAGCAGGGTATAACTATGGCTACACCTTC. The genes are TRBV6-1 and TRBJ1-2, with D tentatively TRBD1 (5 bases). The CDR3 runs to 15 residues. V was shortened by 1 base and J by 1 base, with 10 bases between the two germline ends. Germline V gene data show CDR1 as MNHNS and CDR2 as SASEGT.

The V and J genes are TRBV6-1 and TRBJ1-2; D not certain. Trimming left V 2 bases short and J 0 bases short, with 10 bases between. The CDR3 is 15 residues long. Germline loops: CDR1 MNHNS, CDR2 SASEGT. CDR3 bases: TGTGCCAGCAGTGAAACGGGGAAAGCTAACTATGGCTACACCTTC. Protein: CASSETGKANYGYTF.

The chain recombines TRBV5-1 with TRBJ2-5; D unclear. Germline assignment: CDR1 SGHRS and CDR2 YFSETQ. Trimming took off 4 bases at V and 2 bases at J, with 18 bases between the two ends. CDR3 length: 16 amino acids. The CDR3 is CASSPMVQVVQETQYF. The CDR3 DNA is TGCGCCAGCAGCCCGATGGTACAAGTAGTGCAAGAGACCCAGTACTTC. The full variable domain, rest sourced from reference TRBV5-1 and TRBJ2-5, is KAGVTQTPRYLIKTRGQQVTLSCSPISGHRSVSWYQQTPGQGLQFLFEYFSETQRNKGNFPGRFSGRQFSNSRSEMNVSTLELGDSALYLCASSPMVQVVQETQYFGPGTRLLVL.